The clone carrying this T cell receptor beta chain has a count of ten or more. Its cognate antigen is unknown. The sample originates from a study of neurological immune-mediated disorders. On the study more broadly: There were 34 multiple sclerosis patients. Of these, some 31 had relapsing-remitting MS and 3 had secondary progressive MS.

This CDR3 has 13 amino acids. Germline-derived CDR1 and CDR2 are SGHKS and YYEKEE (reference sequence). Trimming took 1 base from V and 7 from J, leaving 9 bases between them. Each CDR3 protein gets one entry after TCRdb re-called the 5' RACE reads with MiXCR. The table includes under 80,000 distinct CDR3 sequences, about 4% detected once. Findings and limits, study-wide: None of the CDR3 amino acid sequences found in expanded clones was shared across subjects. This suggests that the TCR-beta repertoires were private in all groups. Among 34 multiple sclerosis patients, phylogenetic grouping put the repertoires of 18 into a single related-CDR3 cluster, a possible signature.

The sequencing input was PBMCs. V is TRBV5-5 and J is TRBJ2-1, with D possibly called TRBD1 or TRBD2 (5 bases each). The clonotype comes from a man younger than 45 with multiple sclerosis. CDR3: CASSLLGVNEQFF. CDR3 bases: TGTGCCAGCAGCTTGCTGGGGGTGAATGAGCAGTTCTTC. Combining the CDR3 with reference TRBV5-5 and TRBJ2-1 gives the whole variable domain DAGVTQSPTHLIKTRGQQVTLRCSPISGHKSVSWYQQVLGQGPQFIFQYYEKEERGRGNFPDRFSARQFPNYSSELNVNALLLGDSALYLCASSLLGVNEQFFGPGTRLTVL.